This T cell receptor beta chain was recovered during a study of graft-versus-host responses after intestinal transplantation. Study details: The study gave all recipients anti-thymocyte globulin induction, then tacrolimus and steroids for roughly 3 years.

Points from the study as a whole: Detected in recipient marrow were GvH clones, some of which were first observed in ileum or blood.

Measured with immunoSEQ multiplex PCR; TCRdb has only the in-frame clones, and not every one. The data hold over 70,000 clones, with 83% observed a single time. The CDR3 is 15 amino acids. CDR1 ENHRY and CDR2 SYGVKD come from the germline V gene. The V segment lost 4 bases and the J segment 2 bases; nucleotides outside the gene matches: 6. Concerning this clone itself: What it recognizes is unknown.

The origin of this receptor is a human donor who received an intestinal transplant. The chain is built from TRBV10-3 and TRBJ2-3, with 7 bases identical to TRBD2. This sample comprised unstimulated CD8+ T cells sorted from spleen or lymph node cells, obtained before intestinal transplant. Written as DNA, the CDR3 is TGTGCCATCAGTGGGGGGGGAGCGTCCACAGATACGCAGTATTTT. This gives the protein CAISGGGASTDTQYF.